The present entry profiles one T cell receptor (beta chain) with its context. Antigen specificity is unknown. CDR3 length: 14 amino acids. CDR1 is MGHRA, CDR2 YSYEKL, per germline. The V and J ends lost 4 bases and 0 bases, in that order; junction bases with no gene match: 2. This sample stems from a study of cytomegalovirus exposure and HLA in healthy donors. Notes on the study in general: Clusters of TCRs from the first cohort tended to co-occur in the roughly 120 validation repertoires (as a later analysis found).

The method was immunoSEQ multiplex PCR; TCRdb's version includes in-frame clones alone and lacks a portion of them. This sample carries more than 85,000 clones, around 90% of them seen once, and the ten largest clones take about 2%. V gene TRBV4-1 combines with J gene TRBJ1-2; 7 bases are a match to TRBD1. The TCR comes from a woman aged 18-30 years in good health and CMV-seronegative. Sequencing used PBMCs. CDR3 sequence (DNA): TGCGCCAGCAGCCGACAGGGTTCTAACTATGGCTACACCTTC. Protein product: CASSRQGSNYGYTF.